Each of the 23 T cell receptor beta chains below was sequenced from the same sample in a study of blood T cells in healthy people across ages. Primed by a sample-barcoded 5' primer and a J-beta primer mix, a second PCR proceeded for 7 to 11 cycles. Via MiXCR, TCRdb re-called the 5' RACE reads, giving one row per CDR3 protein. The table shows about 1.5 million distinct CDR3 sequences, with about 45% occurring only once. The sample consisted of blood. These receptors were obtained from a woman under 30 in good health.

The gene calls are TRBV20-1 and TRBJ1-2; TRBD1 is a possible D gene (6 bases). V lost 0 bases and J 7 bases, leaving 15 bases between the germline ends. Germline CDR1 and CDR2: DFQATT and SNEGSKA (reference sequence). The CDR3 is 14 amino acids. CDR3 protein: CSARDGGGLGGYTF. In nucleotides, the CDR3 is TGCAGTGCTAGAGACGGGGGGGGGCTCGGTGGCTACACCTTC.

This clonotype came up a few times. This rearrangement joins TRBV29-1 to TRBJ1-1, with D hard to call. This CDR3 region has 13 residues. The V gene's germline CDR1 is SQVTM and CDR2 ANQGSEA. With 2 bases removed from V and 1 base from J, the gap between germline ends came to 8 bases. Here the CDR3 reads CSVESRKNTEAFF. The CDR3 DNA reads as TGCAGCGTTGAAAGCAGGAAGAACACTGAAGCTTTCTTT.

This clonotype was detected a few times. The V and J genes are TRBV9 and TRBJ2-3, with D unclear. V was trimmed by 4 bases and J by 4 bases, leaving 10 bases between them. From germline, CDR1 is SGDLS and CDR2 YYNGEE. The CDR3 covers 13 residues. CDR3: CASSLSPSDTQYF. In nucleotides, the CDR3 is TGTGCCAGCAGCCTTAGCCCTTCAGATACGCAGTATTTT.

The CDR3 sequence is CASSLSVGGFGELFF. The CDR3 DNA reads as TGTGCCAGCAGTTTATCCGTCGGGGGTTTCGGGGAGCTGTTTTTT. This chain joins TRBV28 and TRBJ2-2, with D possibly being TRBD2 (6 bases). The germline V and J ends were trimmed by 1 base and 7 bases, with 13 bases remaining between them. This CDR3 region has 15 residues. Germline-derived CDR1 and CDR2 are MDHEN and SYDVKM.

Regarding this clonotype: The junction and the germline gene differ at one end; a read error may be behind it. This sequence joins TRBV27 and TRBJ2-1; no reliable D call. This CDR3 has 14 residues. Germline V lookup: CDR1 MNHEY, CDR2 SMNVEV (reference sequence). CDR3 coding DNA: TGTGCCAGCAGTTTGGGTTCCAGTTACAATGAGCGGTTCTTC. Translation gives CASSLGSSYNERFF.

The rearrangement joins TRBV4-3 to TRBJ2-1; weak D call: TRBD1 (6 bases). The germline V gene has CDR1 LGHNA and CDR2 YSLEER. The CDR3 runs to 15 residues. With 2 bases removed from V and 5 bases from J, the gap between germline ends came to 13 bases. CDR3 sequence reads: CASSQPGHVNNEQFF. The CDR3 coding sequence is TGCGCCAGCAGCCAACCGGGACACGTTAACAATGAGCAGTTCTTC.

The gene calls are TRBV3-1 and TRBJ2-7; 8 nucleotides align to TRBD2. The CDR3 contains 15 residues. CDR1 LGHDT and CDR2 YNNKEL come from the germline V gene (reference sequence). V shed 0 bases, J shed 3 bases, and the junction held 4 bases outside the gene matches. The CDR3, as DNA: TGTGCCAGCAGCCAAGAATTAGCGGGAAACTACGAGCAGTACTTC. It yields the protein CASSQELAGNYEQYF.

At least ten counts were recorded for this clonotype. CDR3 DNA sequence: TGTGCCAGCAGTACCGAATCTGGGTATGGCTACACCTTC. Translated: CASSTESGYGYTF. The J gene is TRBJ1-2, the V gene TRBV12-3 or TRBV12-4, with D unresolved. This CDR3 spans 13 amino acids. V was shortened by 5 bases and J by 5 bases, with 12 bases between the two germline ends.

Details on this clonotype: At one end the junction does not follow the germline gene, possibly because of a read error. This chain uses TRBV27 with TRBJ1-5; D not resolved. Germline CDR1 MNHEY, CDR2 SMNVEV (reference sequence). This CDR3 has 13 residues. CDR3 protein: CASSVSEGQPQHF. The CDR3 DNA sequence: TGTGCCAGCAGTGTATCGGAAGGTCAGCCCCAGCATTTT.

The CDR3 protein is CASSVVGGDYNEQFF. CDR3 in DNA: TGCGCCAGCAGCGTCGTAGGGGGAGACTACAATGAGCAGTTCTTC. This chain uses TRBV5-1 with TRBJ2-1, with D possibly being TRBD1 (6 bases). Deletions cut 4 bases from V and 3 bases from J, with 14 bases between. Germline V gene sequence: CDR1 SGHRS, CDR2 YFSETQ. The CDR3 contains 15 residues.

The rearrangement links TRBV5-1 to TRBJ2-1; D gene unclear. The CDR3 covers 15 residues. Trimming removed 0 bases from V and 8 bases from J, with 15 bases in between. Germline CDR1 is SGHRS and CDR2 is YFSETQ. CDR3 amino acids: CASSLVGSPPDEQFF. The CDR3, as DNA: TGCGCCAGCAGCTTGGTAGGGTCTCCACCCGATGAGCAGTTCTTC.

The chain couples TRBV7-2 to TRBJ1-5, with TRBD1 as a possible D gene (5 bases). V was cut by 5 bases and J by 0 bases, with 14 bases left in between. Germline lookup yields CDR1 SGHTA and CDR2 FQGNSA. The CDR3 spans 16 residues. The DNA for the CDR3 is TGTGCCAGCAGCCAGGGTCGCGGCTATAGCAATCAGCCCCAGCATTTT. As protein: CASSQGRGYSNQPQHF.

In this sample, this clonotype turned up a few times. DNA of the CDR3: TGTGCCAGCAGTGATCCGTGGGAGTCTCCGTGGGAGCAGTACTTC. Translating gives CASSDPWESPWEQYF. This sequence joins TRBV6-1 and TRBJ2-7; a weak D match, TRBD2 (5 bases). CDR1 is MNHNS, CDR2 SASEGT, per germline. With 3 bases removed from V and 7 bases from J, the gap between germline ends came to 19 bases. The CDR3 has 15 residues.

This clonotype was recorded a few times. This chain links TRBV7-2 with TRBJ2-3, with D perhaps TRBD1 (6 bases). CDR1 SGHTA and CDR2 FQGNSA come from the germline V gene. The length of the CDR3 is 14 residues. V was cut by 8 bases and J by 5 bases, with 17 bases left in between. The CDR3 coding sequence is TGTGCCAGCTCCGGGGCTGGGGGCTTAGATACGCAGTATTTT. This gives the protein CASSGAGGLDTQYF.

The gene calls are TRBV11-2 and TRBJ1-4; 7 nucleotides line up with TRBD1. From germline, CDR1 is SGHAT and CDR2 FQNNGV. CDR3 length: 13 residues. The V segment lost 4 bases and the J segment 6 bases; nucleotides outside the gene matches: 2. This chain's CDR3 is CASSSDRHEKLFF. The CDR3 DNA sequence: TGTGCCAGCAGCTCGGACAGGCATGAAAAACTGTTTTTT. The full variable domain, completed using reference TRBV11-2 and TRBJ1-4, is EAGVAQSPRYKIIEKRQSVAFWCNPISGHATLYWYQQILGQGPKLLIQFQNNGVVDDSQLPKDRFSAERLKGVDSTLKIQPAKLEDSAVYLCASSSDRHEKLFFGSGTQLSVL.

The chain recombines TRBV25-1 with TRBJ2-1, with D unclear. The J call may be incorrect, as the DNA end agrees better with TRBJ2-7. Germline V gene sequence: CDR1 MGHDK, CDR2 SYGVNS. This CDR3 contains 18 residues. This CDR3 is CASSEYLSPGRTYNEQYF. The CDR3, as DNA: TGTGCCAGCAGTGAATATCTATCCCCCGGGCGCACGTACAATGAGCAGTACTTC.

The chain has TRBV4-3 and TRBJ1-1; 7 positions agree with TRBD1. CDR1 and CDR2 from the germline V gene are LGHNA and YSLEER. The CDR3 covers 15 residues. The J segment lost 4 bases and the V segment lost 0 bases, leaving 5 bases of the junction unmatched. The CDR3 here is CASSQDIGGGTEAFF. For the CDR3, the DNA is TGCGCCAGCAGCCAAGATATAGGGGGCGGCACTGAAGCTTTCTTT.

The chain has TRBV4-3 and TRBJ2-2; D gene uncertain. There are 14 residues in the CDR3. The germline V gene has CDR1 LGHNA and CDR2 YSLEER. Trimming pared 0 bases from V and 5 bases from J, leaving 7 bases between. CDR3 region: CASSQEMWTGELFF. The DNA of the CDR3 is TGCGCCAGCAGCCAAGAAATGTGGACCGGGGAGCTGTTTTTT.

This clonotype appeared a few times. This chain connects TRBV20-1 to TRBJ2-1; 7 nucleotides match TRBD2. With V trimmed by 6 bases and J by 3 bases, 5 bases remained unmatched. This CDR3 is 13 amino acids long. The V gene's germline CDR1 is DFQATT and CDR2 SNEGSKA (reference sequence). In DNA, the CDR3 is TGCAGTGCAGTGGGACTATACTACAATGAGCAGTTCTTC. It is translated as CSAVGLYYNEQFF.

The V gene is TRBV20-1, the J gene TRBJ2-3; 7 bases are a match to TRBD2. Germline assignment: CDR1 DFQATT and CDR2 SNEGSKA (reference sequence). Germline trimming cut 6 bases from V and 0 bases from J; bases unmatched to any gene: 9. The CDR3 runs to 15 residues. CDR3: CSASWAGASTDTQYF. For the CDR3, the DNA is TGCAGTGCCTCCTGGGCGGGAGCCAGCACAGATACGCAGTATTTT.

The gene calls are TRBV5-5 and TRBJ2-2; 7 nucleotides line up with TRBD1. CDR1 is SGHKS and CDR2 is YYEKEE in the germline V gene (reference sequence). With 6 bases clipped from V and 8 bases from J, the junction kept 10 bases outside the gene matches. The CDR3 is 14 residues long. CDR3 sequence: CASIPDRPGGELFF. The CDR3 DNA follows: TGTGCCAGCATTCCGGACAGGCCAGGAGGGGAGCTGTTTTTT.

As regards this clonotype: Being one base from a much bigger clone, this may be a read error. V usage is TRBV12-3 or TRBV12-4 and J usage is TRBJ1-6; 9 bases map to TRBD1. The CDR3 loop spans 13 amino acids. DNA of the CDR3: TGTGCCGGCAGTAGGACAGGGGATTCACCCCTCCACTTT. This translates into CAGSRTGDSPLHF.

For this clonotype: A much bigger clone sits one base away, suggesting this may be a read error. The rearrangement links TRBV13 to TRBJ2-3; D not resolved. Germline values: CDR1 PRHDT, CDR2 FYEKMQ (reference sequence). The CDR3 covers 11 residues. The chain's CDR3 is CAGSMGDTQYF. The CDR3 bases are TGTGCCGGCAGCATGGGAGATACGCAGTATTTT. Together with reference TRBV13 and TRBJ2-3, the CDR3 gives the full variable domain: AAGVIQSPRHLIKEKRETATLKCYPIPRHDTVYWYQQGPGQDPQFLISFYEKMQSDKGSIPDRFSAQQFSDYHSELNMSSLELGDSALYFCAGSMGDTQYFGPGTRLTVL.